A single sample is the source of the 19 T cell receptor beta chains below, sequenced in a study of shared clonotypes between healthy human individuals. Naive CD8 cells lacked CD45RO and underwent positive selection for CCR7, leaving out terminally differentiated effector memory CD45RA+ cells. Profiled with immunoSEQ multiplex PCR; TCRdb holds only in-frame clones, not every one. Of about 2.1 million clones detected, 80% to 95% appear once; the ten largest clones hold over 1.5%. The source material was naive CD8+ T cells from PBMCs. The receptor set was obtained from a young man in good health. Some clones in this sample may be carry-over from other donors' samples.

The rearrangement joins TRBV19 to TRBJ2-6, with a weak D call TRBD1 (5 bases). The germline gives CDR1 LNHDA, CDR2 SQIVND (reference sequence). The CDR3 contains 17 residues. V was pared by 5 bases and J by 0 bases, with 14 bases between. CDR3: CASSSPDINSGANVLTF. For the CDR3, the DNA is TGTGCCAGTAGTTCCCCGGACATCAACTCTGGGGCCAACGTCCTGACTTTC. The whole variable domain, remainder taken from reference TRBV19 and TRBJ2-6, is DGGITQSPKYLFRKEGQNVTLSCEQNLNHDAMYWYRQDPGQGLRLIYYSQIVNDFQKGDIAEGYSVSREKKESFPLTVTSAQKNPTAFYLCASSSPDINSGANVLTFGAGSRLTVL.

The chain couples TRBV7-2 to TRBJ1-5, with 8 bases aligning to TRBD1. Germline CDR1 SGHTA, CDR2 FQGNSA. V shed 5 bases, J shed 2 bases, and the junction held 5 bases outside the gene matches. The CDR3 is 15 residues long. The CDR3 spells CASSPDRGGNQPQHF. DNA for the CDR3: TGTGCCAGCAGCCCAGACAGGGGCGGCAATCAGCCCCAGCATTTT.

The gene calls are TRBV29-1 and TRBJ2-7, with D hard to call. V gave up 6 bases and J gave up 3 bases, with 15 bases separating them. The germline V gene encodes CDR1 SQVTM and CDR2 ANQGSEA. CDR3 length: 13 amino acids. The CDR3 nucleotides are TGCAGCGTGGCCCGAGAGGCCCGCTACGAGCAGTACTTC. It translates to CSVAREARYEQYF.

The chain couples TRBV7-6 to TRBJ1-5; TRBD1 is a possible D gene (6 bases). Between the trimmed V and J ends, which lost 5 bases and 4 bases, there was a span of 12 bases. The CDR3 runs 14 residues. Germline values: CDR1 SGHVS, CDR2 FNYEAQ. CDR3 DNA: TGTGCCAGCAGCACCGGACAGTCGAATCAGCCCCAGCATTTT. Its translation: CASSTGQSNQPQHF.

V and J are TRBV28 and TRBJ1-4; TRBD1 agrees at 9 bases. The CDR3 runs to 17 residues. The J segment lost 4 bases and the V segment lost 4 bases, leaving 10 bases of the junction unmatched. Germline CDR1 reads MDHEN; CDR2 reads SYDVKM. CDR3: CASSSGDRETLNEKLFF. In nucleotides, the CDR3 is TGTGCCAGCAGTTCAGGGGACAGGGAGACTCTTAATGAAAAACTGTTTTTT.

V usage is TRBV2 and J usage is TRBJ2-1; perhaps TRBD1 as D (5 bases). Looked up from germline, CDR1 is SNHLY and CDR2 is FYNNEI. This CDR3 comprises 13 residues. Trimming stripped 7 bases from V and 3 bases from J, with 10 bases between. The CDR3 reads CASNLDNYNEQFF. In DNA form, the CDR3 reads TGTGCCAGCAACCTGGACAACTACAATGAGCAGTTCTTC.

CDR3 region: CATSRGFGTVYEQYF. CDR3 coding DNA: TGTGCCACCAGCAGAGGCTTCGGGACAGTCTACGAGCAGTACTTC. This chain links TRBV15 with TRBJ2-7; 7 bases match TRBD1. CDR1 is LNHNV and CDR2 is YYDKDF in the germline V gene (reference sequence). The ends lost 1 base at V and 3 bases at J; junction bases unmatched: 6. This CDR3 spans 15 amino acids.

The chain uses TRBV29-1 and TRBJ2-7; 10 bases fit TRBD1. The germline CDR1 and CDR2 sequences are SQVTM and ANQGSEA. With 7 bases clipped from V and 3 bases from J, the junction kept 9 bases outside the gene matches. The CDR3 consists of 14 residues. CDR3 bases: TGCAGCGCCGAGACCGGGACAGGGGTCTACGAGCAGTACTTC. It encodes CSAETGTGVYEQYF.

The chain is built from TRBV7-9 and TRBJ2-2; unclear D gene. The CDR3 has 12 amino acids. CDR1 and CDR2 (germline): SEHNR, FQNEAQ (reference sequence). V lost 9 bases, J lost 5 bases, and 10 bases lay in between. In nucleotides, the CDR3 is TGTGCCAGTCGTCTGGAAACCGGGGAGCTGTTTTTT. Amino acids: CASRLETGELFF.

The gene calls are TRBV27 and TRBJ2-7, with 9 bases that match TRBD1. V shed 6 bases and J 1 base; nucleotides not matched to a gene: 13. Germline-derived CDR1 and CDR2 are MNHEY and SMNVEV (reference sequence). CDR3 length: 17 amino acids. The CDR3 bases are TGTGCCAGCAGCCCCTTGGTAGTGGGACAGGGATCCTACGAGCAGTACTTC. This encodes CASSPLVVGQGSYEQYF.

The V call is TRBV25-1, the J call TRBJ2-1; no definite D call. The length of the CDR3 is 13 residues. Between the trimmed V and J ends, which lost 2 bases and 8 bases, there was a span of 10 bases. Germline CDR1 MGHDK, CDR2 SYGVNS. The CDR3: CASSEAYLDEQFF. DNA of the CDR3: TGTGCCAGCAGTGAAGCCTACCTCGATGAGCAGTTCTTC.

This clone occurred once. The chain has TRBV29-1 and TRBJ2-7; TRBD1 might be the D (6 bases). Deletions cut 6 bases from V and 3 bases from J, with 9 bases between. Germline V gene sequence: CDR1 SQVTM, CDR2 ANQGSEA. This CDR3 is built from 11 residues. CDR3 protein: CSVHRDYEQYF. The CDR3, as DNA: TGCAGCGTCCACAGGGACTACGAGCAGTACTTC.

The chain combines TRBV5-4 with TRBJ2-1; D remains ambiguous. CDR1 and CDR2 from the germline V gene are SGHNT and YYREEE (reference sequence). CDR3 length: 14 amino acids. V lost 0 bases and J 6 bases, leaving 10 bases between the germline ends. The CDR3 region is CASSLGDSINEQFF. DNA of the CDR3: TGTGCCAGCAGCTTGGGTGACTCTATCAATGAGCAGTTCTTC.

The chain combines TRBV6-6 with TRBJ2-1; D gene uncertain. This CDR3 comprises 13 residues. The germline CDR1 and CDR2 sequences are MNHNY and SVGAGI (reference sequence). Trimming took off 7 bases at V and 0 bases at J, with 7 bases between the two ends. CDR3 in DNA: TGTGCCAGCATACCGAGCTCCTACAATGAGCAGTTCTTC. Translation: CASIPSSYNEQFF.

V and J are TRBV5-1 and TRBJ2-5, with D possibly TRBD2 on 5 matching bases. V lost 2 bases, J lost 2 bases, and 22 bases lay in between. This CDR3 has 18 amino acids. Per the germline V gene, CDR1 is SGHRS and CDR2 is YFSETQ. CDR3 residues: CASSFRSAGAAEQETQYF. CDR3 in DNA: TGCGCCAGCAGCTTCAGGTCGGCGGGCGCAGCCGAACAAGAGACCCAGTACTTC.

J is TRBJ2-7 and V is TRBV27, with TRBD2 as a possible D gene (5 bases). Between the trimmed V and J ends, which lost 5 bases and 0 bases, there was a span of 14 bases. CDR1 is MNHEY and CDR2 is SMNVEV in the germline V gene (reference sequence). There are 15 residues in the CDR3. CDR3 residues: CASSLNSGSSYEQYF. CDR3 bases: TGTGCCAGCAGTCTAAACAGCGGTAGCTCCTACGAGCAGTACTTC.

The V and J genes are TRBV5-6 and TRBJ2-7; 7 bases match TRBD1. Unmatched junction bases numbered 1, after V lost 0 bases and J lost 1 base. Germline lookup yields CDR1 SGHDT and CDR2 YYEEEE. CDR3 length equals 14 residues. In nucleotides, the CDR3 is TGTGCCAGCAGCTTGGCGGGACAGTCCTACGAGCAGTACTTC. This gives the protein CASSLAGQSYEQYF.

The chain joins TRBV4-1 to TRBJ2-1; 13 bases match TRBD2. The CDR3 covers 16 residues. Germline V gene sequence: CDR1 MGHRA, CDR2 YSYEKL. V lost 1 base, J lost 7 bases, and 4 bases stayed unmatched. The CDR3 here is CASSQGPGLAGNEQFF. The DNA of the CDR3 is TGCGCCAGCAGCCAAGGACCGGGACTAGCGGGGAATGAGCAGTTCTTC.

V is TRBV7-8 and J is TRBJ2-3, with TRBD2 identical over 8 bases. CDR1 SGHVS and CDR2 FQNEAQ come from the germline V gene. The CDR3 has 18 residues. After removal of 4 bases from V and 0 bases from J, the junction contained 12 bases not matched to a gene. The CDR3 region has the DNA TGTGCCAGCAGCTCCCGACCCCTAGCGGGCCCTAGCACAGATACGCAGTATTTT. Translating it yields CASSSRPLAGPSTDTQYF.